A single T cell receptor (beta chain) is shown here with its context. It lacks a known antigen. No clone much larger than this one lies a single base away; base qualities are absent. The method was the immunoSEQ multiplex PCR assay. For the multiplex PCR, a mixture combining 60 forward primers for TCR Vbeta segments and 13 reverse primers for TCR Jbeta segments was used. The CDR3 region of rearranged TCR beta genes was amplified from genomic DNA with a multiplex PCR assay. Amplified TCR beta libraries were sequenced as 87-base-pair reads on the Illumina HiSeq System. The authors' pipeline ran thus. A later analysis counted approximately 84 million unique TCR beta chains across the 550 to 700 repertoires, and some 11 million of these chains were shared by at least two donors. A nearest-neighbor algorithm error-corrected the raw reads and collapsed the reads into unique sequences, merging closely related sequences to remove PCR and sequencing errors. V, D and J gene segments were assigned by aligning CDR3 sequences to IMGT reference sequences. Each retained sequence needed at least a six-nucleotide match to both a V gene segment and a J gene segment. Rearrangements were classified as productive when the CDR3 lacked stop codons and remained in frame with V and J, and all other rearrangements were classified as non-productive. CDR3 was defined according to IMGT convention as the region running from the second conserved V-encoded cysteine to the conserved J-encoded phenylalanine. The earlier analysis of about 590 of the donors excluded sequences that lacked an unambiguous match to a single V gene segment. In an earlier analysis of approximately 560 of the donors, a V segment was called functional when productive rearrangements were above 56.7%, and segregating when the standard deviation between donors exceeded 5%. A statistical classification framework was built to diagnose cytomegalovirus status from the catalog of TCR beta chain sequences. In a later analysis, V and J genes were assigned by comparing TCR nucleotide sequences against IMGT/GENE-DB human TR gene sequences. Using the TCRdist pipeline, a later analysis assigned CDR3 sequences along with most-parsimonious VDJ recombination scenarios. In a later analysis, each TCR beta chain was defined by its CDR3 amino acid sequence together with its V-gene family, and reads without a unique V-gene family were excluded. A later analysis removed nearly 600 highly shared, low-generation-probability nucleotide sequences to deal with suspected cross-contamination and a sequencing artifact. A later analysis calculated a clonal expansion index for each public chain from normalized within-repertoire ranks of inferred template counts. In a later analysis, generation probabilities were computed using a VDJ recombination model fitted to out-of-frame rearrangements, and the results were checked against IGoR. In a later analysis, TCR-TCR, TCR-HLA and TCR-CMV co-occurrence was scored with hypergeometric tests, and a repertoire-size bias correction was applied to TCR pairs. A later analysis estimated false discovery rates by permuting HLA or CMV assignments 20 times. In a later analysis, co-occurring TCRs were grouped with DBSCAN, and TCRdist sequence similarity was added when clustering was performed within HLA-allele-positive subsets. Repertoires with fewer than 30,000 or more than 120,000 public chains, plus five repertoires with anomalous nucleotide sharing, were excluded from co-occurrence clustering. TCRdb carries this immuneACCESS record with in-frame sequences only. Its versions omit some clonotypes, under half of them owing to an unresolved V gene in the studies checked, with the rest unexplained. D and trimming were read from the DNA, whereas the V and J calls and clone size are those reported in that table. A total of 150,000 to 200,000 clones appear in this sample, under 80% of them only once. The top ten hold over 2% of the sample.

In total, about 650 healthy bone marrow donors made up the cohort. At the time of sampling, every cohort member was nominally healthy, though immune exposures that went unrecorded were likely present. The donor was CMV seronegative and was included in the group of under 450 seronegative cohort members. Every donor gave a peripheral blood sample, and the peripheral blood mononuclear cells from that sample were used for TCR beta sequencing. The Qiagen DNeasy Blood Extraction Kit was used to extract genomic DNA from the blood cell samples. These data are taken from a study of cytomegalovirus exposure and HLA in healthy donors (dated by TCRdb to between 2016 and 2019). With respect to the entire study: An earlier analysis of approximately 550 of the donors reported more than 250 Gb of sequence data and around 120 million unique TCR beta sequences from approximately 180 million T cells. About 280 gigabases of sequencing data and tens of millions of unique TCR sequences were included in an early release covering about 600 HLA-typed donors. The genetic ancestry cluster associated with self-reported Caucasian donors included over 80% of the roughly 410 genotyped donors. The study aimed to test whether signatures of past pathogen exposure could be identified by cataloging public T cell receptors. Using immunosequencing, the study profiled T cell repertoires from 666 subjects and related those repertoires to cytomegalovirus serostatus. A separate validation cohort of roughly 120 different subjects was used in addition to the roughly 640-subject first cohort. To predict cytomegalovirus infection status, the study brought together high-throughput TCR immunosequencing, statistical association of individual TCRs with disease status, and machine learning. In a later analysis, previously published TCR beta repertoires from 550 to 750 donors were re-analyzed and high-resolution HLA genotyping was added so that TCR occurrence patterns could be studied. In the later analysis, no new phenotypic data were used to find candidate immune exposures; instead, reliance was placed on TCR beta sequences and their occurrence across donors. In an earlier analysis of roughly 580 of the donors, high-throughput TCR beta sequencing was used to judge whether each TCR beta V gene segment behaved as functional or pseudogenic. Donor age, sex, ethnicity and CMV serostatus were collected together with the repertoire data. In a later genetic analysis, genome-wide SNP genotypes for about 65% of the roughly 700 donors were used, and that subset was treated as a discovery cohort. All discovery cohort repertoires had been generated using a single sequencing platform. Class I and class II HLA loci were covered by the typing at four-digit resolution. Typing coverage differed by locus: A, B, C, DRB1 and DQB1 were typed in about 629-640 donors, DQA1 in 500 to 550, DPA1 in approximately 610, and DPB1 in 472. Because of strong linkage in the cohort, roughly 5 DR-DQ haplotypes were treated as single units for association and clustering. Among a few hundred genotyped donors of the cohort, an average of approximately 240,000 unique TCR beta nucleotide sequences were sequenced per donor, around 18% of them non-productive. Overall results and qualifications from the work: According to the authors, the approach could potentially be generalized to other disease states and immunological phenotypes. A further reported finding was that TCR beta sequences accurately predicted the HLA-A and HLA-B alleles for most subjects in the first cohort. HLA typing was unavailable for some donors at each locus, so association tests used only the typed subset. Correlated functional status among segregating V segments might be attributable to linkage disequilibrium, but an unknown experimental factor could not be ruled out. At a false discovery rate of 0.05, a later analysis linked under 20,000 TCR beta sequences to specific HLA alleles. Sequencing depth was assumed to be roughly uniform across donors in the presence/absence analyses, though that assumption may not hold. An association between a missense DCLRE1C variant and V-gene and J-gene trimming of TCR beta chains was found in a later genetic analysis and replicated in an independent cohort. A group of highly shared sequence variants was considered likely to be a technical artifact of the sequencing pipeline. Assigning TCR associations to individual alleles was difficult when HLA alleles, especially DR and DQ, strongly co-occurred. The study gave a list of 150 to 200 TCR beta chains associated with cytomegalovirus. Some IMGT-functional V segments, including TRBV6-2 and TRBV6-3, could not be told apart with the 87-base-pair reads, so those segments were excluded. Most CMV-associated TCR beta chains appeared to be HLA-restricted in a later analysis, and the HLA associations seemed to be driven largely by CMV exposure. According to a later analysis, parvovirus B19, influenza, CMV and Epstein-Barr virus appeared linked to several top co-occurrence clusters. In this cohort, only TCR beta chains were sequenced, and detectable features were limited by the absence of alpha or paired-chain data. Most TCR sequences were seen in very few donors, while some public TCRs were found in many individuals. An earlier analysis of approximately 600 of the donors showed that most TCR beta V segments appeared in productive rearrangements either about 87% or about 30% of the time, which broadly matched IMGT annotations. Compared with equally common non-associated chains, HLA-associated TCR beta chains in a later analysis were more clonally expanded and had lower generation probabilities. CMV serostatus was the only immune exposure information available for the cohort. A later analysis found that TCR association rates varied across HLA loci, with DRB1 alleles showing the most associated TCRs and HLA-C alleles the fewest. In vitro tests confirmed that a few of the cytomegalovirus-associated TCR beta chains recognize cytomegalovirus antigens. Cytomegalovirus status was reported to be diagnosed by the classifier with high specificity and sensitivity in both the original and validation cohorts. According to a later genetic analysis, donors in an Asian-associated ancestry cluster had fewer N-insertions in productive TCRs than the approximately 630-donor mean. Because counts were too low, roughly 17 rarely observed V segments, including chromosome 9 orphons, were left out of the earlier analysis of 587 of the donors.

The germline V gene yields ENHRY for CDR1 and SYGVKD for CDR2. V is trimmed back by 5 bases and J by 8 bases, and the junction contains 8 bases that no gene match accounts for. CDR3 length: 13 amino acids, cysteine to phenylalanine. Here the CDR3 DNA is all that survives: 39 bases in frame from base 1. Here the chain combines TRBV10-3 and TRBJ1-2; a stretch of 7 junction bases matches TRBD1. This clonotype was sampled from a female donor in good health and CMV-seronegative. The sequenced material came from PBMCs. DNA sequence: TGTGCCATCAGTTCGGACAGGAGGTACGGCTACACCTTC. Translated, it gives CAISSDRRYGYTF.